This T cell receptor (beta chain) was retrieved from a study of radiotherapy plus CTLA-4 blockade in lung cancer. Sequencing was performed with immunoSEQ multiplex PCR; in TCRdb, only in-frame clones are kept and a portion is missing. In the table there are about 77,000 clones, roughly 70% of which are singletons. Notes on the study in general: TCR clones from tumors expanded in blood after radiotherapy plus ipilimumab.

Focal radiation plus CTLA-4 blockade with ipilimumab was administered to patients who had chemo-refractory metastatic non-small-cell lung cancer. In regard to this clone: As yet, its antigen is unknown.

V was trimmed by 6 bases and J by 3 bases, leaving 15 bases between them. Germline V CDR1 and CDR2: SGHNT, YYREEE (reference sequence). The CDR3 runs to 14 residues. The clonotype comes from a human donor with non-small cell lung cancer whose response to radiotherapy plus ipilimumab could not be evaluated. The chain uses TRBV5-4 and TRBJ1-2, with D hard to call. The source was peripheral blood, collected from a patient treated with radiotherapy plus ipilimumab. The CDR3 DNA sequence: TGTGCCAGCACCATCGGTTTGATTGACTATGGCTACACCTTC. This encodes CASTIGLIDYGYTF.